This T cell receptor beta chain was retrieved from a study of blood T cell repertoires in COVID-19. Study-level background: Acute-phase and convalescent COVID-19 samples originated in the United States, Italy and Spain.

The V and J ends lost 1 base and 0 bases respectively, with 6 bases between them. Germline lookup yields CDR1 SGHAT and CDR2 FQDESV (reference sequence). The CDR3 totals 14 residues. Original analysis: How many nucleated cells were present was estimated from reference gene primer amplification. Only in-frame clones appear in the TCRdb table, and some are missing; sequencing was by immunoSEQ multiplex PCR. From that table come the V and J calls and clone size; the DNA was used to work out D and trimming. The data contain approximately 160,000 clones, around four fifths of them singletons. The genes are TRBV11-1 and TRBJ1-1; D is unresolved. The sequence derives from a man between 65 and 85 years old with acute or convalescent COVID-19. The material sequenced was peripheral blood. CDR3 coding DNA: TGTGCCAGCAGCTTAGTTGCGGTGAACACTGAAGCTTTCTTT. Translating gives CASSLVAVNTEAFF. Variable domain in full (rest from reference TRBV11-1 and TRBJ1-1): EAEVAQSPRYKITEKSQAVAFWCDPISGHATLYWYRQILGQGPELLVQFQDESVVDDSQLPKDRFSAERLKGVDSTLKIQPAELGDSAMYLCASSLVAVNTEAFFGQGTRLTVV.